The source of this T cell receptor (beta chain) is a study of T cells in Graves' hyperthyroidism and ophthalmopathy. For the study at large: The initial diagnosis was the point when peripheral blood was collected, ahead of any treatment.

This clonotype has a count of ten or more. Antigen: not known. Diagnosis rested on symptoms, serum thyroxine and TRAb, thyroid ultrasound, and orbital computed tomography. Source material for PBMCs was more than 9.5 ml fresh peripheral blood. Trimming cost V 1 base and J 4 bases, with 13 bases left between them. The CDR3 loop spans 14 amino acids. CDR1 is DFQATT and CDR2 is SNEGSKA in the germline V gene (reference sequence). Overall study results and limits: Also found in blood were most expanded thyroid clonotypes above 0.001.

Researchers took RNA transcripts and amplified the TCR beta CDR3 regions from them. Primed by the HTBI set, a first-round RT-PCR was run on the TCR CDR3. A single record per CDR3 protein comes from TCRdb applying MiXCR to the multiplex PCR reads. The repertoire holds a few hundred thousand distinct CDR3 sequences, with about 18% as singletons. This receptor was obtained from a woman younger than 30 with Graves' hyperthyroidism. The V gene is TRBV20-1, the J gene TRBJ1-2, with no clear D. The sequenced sample consisted of blood. The CDR3 region is CSARVPGAFYGYTF. The CDR3 DNA is TGCAGTGCTAGAGTGCCAGGCGCTTTCTATGGCTACACCTTC.